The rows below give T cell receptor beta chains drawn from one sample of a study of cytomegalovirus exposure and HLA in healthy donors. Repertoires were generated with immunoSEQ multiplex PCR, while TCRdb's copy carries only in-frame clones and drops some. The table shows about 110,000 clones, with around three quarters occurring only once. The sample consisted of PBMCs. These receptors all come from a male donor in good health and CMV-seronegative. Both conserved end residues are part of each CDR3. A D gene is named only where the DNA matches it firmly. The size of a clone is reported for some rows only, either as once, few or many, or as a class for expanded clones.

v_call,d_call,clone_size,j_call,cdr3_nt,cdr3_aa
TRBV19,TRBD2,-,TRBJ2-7,TGTGCCAGTAGTGGGGCGGGAGGTCCCTACGAGCAGTACTTC,CASSGAGGPYEQYF
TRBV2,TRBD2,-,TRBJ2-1,TGTGCCAGCAGCCAGACTAGCGGTCCTTACAATGAGCAGTTCTTC,CASSQTSGPYNEQFF
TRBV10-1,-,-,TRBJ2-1,TGCGCCAGCAGTGATCCCACCCGCGGGATGGGCAATGAGCAGTTCTTC,CASSDPTRGMGNEQFF
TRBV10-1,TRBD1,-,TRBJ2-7,TGCGCCAGCAGGGAGTCGAGCAGGGGGCAGCACGAGCAGTACTTC,CASRESSRGQHEQYF
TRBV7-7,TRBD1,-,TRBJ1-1,TGTGCCAGCAGCTCACAGGGGAAGGACACTGAAGCTTTCTTT,CASSSQGKDTEAFF
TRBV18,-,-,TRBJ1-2,TGTGCCAGCTCACACCCGGACAGCTATGGCTACACCTTC,CASSHPDSYGYTF
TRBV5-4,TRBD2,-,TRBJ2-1,TGTGCCAGCAGCCTAGGACTAGCGGGAGTCGTTGAGCAGTTCTTC,CASSLGLAGVVEQFF
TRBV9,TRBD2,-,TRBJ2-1,TGTGCCAGCAGCGTAGCTCCCCTAGCGGGAGCTAACTACAATGAGCAGTTCTTC,CASSVAPLAGANYNEQFF
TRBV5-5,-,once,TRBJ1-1,TGTGCCAGCAGCTTGGTAGTTGTATCGGGGGACAACACTGAAGCTTTCTTT,CASSLVVVSGDNTEAFF
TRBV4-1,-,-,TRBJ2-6,TGCGCCAGCAGCCAAGCGCGTCCTGGGGCCAACGTCCTGACTTTC,CASSQARPGANVLTF
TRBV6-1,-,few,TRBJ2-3,TGTGCCAGCAGGGCCCGGGGAGGCACAGATACGCAGTATTTT,CASRARGGTDTQYF
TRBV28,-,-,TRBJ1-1,TGTGCCAGCATCCCGGACCCGGGAGGAACTGAAGCTTTCTTT,CASIPDPGGTEAFF
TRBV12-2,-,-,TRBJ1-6,TGTGCAAGTCGCCTTCGGGGACTTAATTCACCCCTCCACTTT,CASRLRGLNSPLHF
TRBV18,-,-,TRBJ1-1,TGTGCCAGCTCACCGCAGGGTAAAGGCACTGAAGCTTTCTTT,CASSPQGKGTEAFF
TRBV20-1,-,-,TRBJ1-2,TGCAGTGCCAGCCCAGGCGCGGGCTACACCTTC,CSASPGAGYTF
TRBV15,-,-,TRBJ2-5,TGTGCCACCAGCAGGGCAGTCCAAGAGACCCAGTACTTC,CATSRAVQETQYF
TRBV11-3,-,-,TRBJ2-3,TGTGCCAGCAGCCTGACATCTAGCACAGATACGCAGTATTTT,CASSLTSSTDTQYF
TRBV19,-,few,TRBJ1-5,TGTGCCAGTAGTATGGGGGCAGGGGTTTTGGGCAATCAGCCCCAGCATTTT,CASSMGAGVLGNQPQHF
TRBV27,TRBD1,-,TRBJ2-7,TGTGCCAGCAGCAAAGGGACAGCTACCTACGAGCAGTACTTC,CASSKGTATYEQYF
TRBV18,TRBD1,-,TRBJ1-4,TGTGCCAGCTCTCTACAGGGGATAACTAATGAAAAACTGTTTTTT,CASSLQGITNEKLFF
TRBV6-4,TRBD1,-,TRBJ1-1,TGTGCCAGCAGCCTAGAACAGGGGAGCTCAGAAGCTTTCTTT,CASSLEQGSSEAFF
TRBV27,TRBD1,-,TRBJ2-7,TGTGCCAGCAGTCAAAGGGACAGTCTAGCATACGAGCAGTACTTC,CASSQRDSLAYEQYF
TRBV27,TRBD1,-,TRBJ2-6,TGTGCCAGCAGTTTCAACAGGGGGGCCCTGATTGGGGCCAACGTCCTGACTTTC,CASSFNRGALIGANVLTF
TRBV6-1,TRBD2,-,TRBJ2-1,TGTGCCAGCAGAAAGACTAGCGGGAATTACAATGAGCAGTTCTTC,CASRKTSGNYNEQFF
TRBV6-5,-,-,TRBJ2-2,TGTGCCAGCAGTTACAGCCAGGGTGGTGCATCCGGGGAGCTGTTTTTT,CASSYSQGGASGELFF
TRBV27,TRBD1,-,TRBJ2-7,TGTGCCAGCTCGACAGGGGGCTCCTACGAGCAGTACTTC,CASSTGGSYEQYF
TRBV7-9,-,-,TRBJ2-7,TGTGCCAGCAGCTCCCATAGATCCTACGAGCAGTACTTC,CASSSHRSYEQYF
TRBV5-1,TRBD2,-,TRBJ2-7,TGCGCCAGCAGCTTGGTTGCAGCGGGAGGGCACGAGCAGTACTTC,CASSLVAAGGHEQYF
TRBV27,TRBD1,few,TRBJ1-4,TGTGCCAGCAGTGGGACAGGGAATAATGAAAAACTGTTTTTT,CASSGTGNNEKLFF
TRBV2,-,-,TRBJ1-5,TGTGCCAGCACCCTGGGGGCGTTGGGCAATCAGCCCCAGCATTTT,CASTLGALGNQPQHF
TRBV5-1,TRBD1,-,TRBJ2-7,TGCGCCAGCGGGACAGGGGGCGGCTACGAGCAGTACTTC,CASGTGGGYEQYF
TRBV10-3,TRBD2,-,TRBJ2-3,TGTGCCATTCGCCCCGCTAGCGGATATACCACAGATACGCAGTATTTT,CAIRPASGYTTDTQYF
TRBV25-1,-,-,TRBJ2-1,TGTGCCAGCAGTGAAACAGGTTTTCCATACAATGAGCAGTTCTTC,CASSETGFPYNEQFF
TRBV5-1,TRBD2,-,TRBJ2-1,TGCGCCAGCAGCTCAATTAGCGGGGCCAATTACAATGAGCAGTTCTTC,CASSSISGANYNEQFF
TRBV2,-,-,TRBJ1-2,TGTGCCAGTTTGAAGGCACCGACTATCTATGGCTACACCTTC,CASLKAPTIYGYTF
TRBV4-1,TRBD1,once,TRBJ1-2,TGCGCCAGCAGCCAACAGGAAACAGGGGTGTCCACCTTC,CASSQQETGVSTF
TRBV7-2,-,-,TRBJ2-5,TGTGCCAGCAGCTTAGTCAACAGAAACCAAGAGACCCAGTACTTC,CASSLVNRNQETQYF
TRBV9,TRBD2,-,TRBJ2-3,TGTGCCAGCAGCGCAACTAGCGGGACAATAACAGATACGCAGTATTTT,CASSATSGTITDTQYF
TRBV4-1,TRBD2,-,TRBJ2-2,TGCGCCAGCAGCCAACAAGCTAGCGGGTTTAACACCGGGGAGCTGTTTTTT,CASSQQASGFNTGELFF
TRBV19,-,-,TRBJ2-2,TGTGCCACCCGCCCAGCGAACACGAACACCGGGGAGCTGTTTTTT,CATRPANTNTGELFF
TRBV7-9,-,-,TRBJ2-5,TGTGCCAGCAGCTTCCAGCCTAGCGACCAAGAGACCCAGTACTTC,CASSFQPSDQETQYF
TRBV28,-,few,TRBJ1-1,TGTGCCAGCATACAGGGACGGGGAGCTTTCTTT,CASIQGRGAFF
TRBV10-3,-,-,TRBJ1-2,TGTGCCATCAGTGAGTCTCCGTCAGGGGCCTATGGCTACACCTTC,CAISESPSGAYGYTF
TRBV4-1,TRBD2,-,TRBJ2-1,TGCGCCAGCAGCCAAGATACGAGGGGACTAGGGCAATTGGGGGAGCAGTTCTTC,CASSQDTRGLGQLGEQFF
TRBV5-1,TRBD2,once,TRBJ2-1,TGCGCCAGCAGCTATGCGTCTAGCGGGAGGCCAGGGAGCTCCTACAATGAGCAGTTCTTC,CASSYASSGRPGSSYNEQFF
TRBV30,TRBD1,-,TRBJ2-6,TGTGCCGCGTACAGGGGGATGAAGGCCAACGTCCTGACTTTC,CAAYRGMKANVLTF
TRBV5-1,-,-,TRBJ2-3,TGCGCCAGCAGCCTGGACAGCCCAGGCACAGATACGCAGTATTTT,CASSLDSPGTDTQYF
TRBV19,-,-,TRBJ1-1,TGTGCCAGTAGTATTGCTCCCACGGGGAGGAACACTGAAGCTTTCTTT,CASSIAPTGRNTEAFF
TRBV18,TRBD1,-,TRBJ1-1,TGTGCCAGCTCACCGGGACAGGGCTTATCTGAAGCTTTCTTT,CASSPGQGLSEAFF
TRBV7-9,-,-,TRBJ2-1,TGTGCCAGCAGCCTCCCGGACTCCAATGAGCAGTTCTTC,CASSLPDSNEQFF
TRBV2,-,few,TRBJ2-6,TGTGCCAGCAGGCGAATCAGCGGCAGGTTAACGATTTCTGGGGCCAACGTCCTGACTTTC,CASRRISGRLTISGANVLTF
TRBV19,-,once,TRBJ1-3,TGTGCCAGTTCGTCCCTTGGGACACACTCTGGAAACACCATATATTTT,CASSSLGTHSGNTIYF
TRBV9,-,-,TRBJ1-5,TGTGCCAGCAGCGTAGGGGCCCGGAGCAATCAGCCCCAGCATTTT,CASSVGARSNQPQHF
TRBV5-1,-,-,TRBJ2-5,TGCGCCAGCAGTACTTCCGCGCGGAATTTGGAGACCCAGTACTTC,CASSTSARNLETQYF